This record looks at one TCR beta chain sequence and its context. Antigen specificity is unknown. This sample is drawn from a study of cytomegalovirus exposure and HLA in healthy donors. In the study overall: A later analysis reported the same platform for the 100 to 150 validation repertoires and the approximately 700 first-cohort repertoires. General study results and limits: The authors enumerated over 150 TCR beta chains as linked to cytomegalovirus. While the bulk of TCR sequences proved rare, some public TCRs turned up in many donors.

The CDR3 runs to 16 residues. V shed 2 bases and J shed 3 bases, with 15 bases lying between them. Germline V CDR1 and CDR2: SEHNR, FQNEAQ (reference sequence). Only in-frame clones appear in the TCRdb table, and some are missing; sequencing was by immunoSEQ multiplex PCR. The data contain around 350,000 clones, roughly 89% of them singletons. What was sequenced was PBMCs. The TCR originated in a woman aged 18-29 years in good health and CMV-seronegative. The chain has TRBV7-9 and TRBJ2-3, with D possibly TRBD1 on 5 matching bases. The CDR3 protein is CASSLSPGPKTDTQYF. CDR3 sequence (DNA): TGTGCCAGCAGCTTATCGCCAGGGCCGAAAACAGATACGCAGTATTTT.